The clone carrying this TCR beta chain was seen a handful of times. This entry is derived from a study of T cell repertoires in cytomegalovirus infection. One entry per CDR3 protein results from TCRdb running MiXCR on the reads. There are approximately 160,000 distinct CDR3 sequences in the sample; roughly 17% occur only once, and 18% lies in the top ten. Germline CDR1 SGHAT, CDR2 FQDESV (reference sequence). V was shortened by 1 base and J by 6 bases, with 16 bases between the two germline ends. This CDR3 is built from 16 residues. The receptor was isolated from a human donor in good health (CMV status not recorded). Some clones in this sample may be carry-over from other donors' samples. This chain joins TRBV11-1 and TRBJ2-1; D unclear. Sequenced input: CD8+ T cells from PBMCs. CDR3 coding DNA: TGTGCCAGCAGCTTAGAGTCCGGATGGAGCATCAATGAGCAGTTCTTC. It specifies CASSLESGWSINEQFF.